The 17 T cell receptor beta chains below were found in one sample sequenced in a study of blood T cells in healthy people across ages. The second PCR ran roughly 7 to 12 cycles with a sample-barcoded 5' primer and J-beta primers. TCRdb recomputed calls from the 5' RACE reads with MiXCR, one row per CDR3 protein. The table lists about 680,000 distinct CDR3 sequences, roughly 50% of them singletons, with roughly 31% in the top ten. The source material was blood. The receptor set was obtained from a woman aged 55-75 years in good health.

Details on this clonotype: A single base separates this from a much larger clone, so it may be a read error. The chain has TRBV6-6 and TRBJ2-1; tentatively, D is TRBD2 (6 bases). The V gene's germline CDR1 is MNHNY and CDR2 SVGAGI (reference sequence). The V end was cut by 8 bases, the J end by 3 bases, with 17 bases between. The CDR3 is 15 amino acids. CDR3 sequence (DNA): TGTGCCAGCGAGTCGCTGGAGGGCATCTACAATGAGCAGTTCTTC. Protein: CASESLEGIYNEQFF.

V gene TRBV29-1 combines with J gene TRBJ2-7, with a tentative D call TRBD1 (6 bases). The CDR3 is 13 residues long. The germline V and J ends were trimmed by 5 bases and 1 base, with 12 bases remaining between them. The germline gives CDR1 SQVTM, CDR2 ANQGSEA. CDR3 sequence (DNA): TGCAGCGTTCAGACAGGAGGTTCCTACGAGCAGTACTTC. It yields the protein CSVQTGGSYEQYF.

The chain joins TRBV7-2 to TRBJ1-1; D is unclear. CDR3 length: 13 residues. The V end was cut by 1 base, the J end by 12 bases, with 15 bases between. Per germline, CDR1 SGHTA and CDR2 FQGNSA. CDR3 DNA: TGTGCCAGCAGCTTAGGAGTAGAACGGCAATCTTTCTTT. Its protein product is CASSLGVERQSFF.

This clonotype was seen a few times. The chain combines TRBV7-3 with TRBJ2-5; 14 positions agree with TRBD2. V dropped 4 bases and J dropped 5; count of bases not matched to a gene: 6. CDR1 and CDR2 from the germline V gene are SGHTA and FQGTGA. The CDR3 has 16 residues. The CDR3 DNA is TGTGCCAGCAGCTCAGGACTAGCGGGAGGTTCGGAGACCCAGTACTTC. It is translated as CASSSGLAGGSETQYF.

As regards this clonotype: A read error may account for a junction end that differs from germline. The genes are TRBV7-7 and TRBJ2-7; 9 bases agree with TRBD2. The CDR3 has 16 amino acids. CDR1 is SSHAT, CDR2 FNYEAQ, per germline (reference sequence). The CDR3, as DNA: TGTGCTAGCAGCTTGGGGGGGTCCCGGACTAGCGACGAGCAGTACTTC. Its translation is CASSLGGSRTSDEQYF.

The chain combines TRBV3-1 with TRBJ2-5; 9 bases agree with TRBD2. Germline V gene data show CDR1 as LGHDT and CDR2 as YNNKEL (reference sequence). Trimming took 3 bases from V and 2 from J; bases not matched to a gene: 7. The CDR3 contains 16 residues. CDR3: CASSQGGGRVQETQYF. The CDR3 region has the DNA TGTGCCAGCAGCCAGGGAGGCGGGAGGGTACAAGAGACCCAGTACTTC.

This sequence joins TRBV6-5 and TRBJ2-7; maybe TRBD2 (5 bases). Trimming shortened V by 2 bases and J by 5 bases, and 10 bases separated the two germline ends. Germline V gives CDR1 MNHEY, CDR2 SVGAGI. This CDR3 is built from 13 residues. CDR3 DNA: TGTGCCAGCAGTTACCCCACGGGGAACGAGCAGTACTTC. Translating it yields CASSYPTGNEQYF.

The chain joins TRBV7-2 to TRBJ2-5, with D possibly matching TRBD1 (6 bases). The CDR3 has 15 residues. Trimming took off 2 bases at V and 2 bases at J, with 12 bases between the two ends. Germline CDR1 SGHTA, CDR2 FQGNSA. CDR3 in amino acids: CASSLLGAEQETQYF. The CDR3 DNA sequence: TGTGCCAGCAGCTTATTGGGGGCAGAACAAGAGACCCAGTACTTC.

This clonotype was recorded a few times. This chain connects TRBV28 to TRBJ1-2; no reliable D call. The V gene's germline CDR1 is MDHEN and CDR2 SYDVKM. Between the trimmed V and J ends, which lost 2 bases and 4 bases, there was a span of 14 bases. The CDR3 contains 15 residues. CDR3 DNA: TGTGCCAGCAGTTTACTCGTCGGGAAATTCTATGGCTACACCTTC. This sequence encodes CASSLLVGKFYGYTF.

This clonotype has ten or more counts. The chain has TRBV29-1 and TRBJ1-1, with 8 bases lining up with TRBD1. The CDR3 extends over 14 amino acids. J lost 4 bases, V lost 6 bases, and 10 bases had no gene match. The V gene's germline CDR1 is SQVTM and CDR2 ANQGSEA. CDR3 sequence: CSVRAGTGFTEAFF. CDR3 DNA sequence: TGCAGCGTGCGGGCCGGGACAGGCTTCACTGAAGCTTTCTTT.

This chain's CDR3 is CASRPTGGLNNEQYF. CDR3 DNA sequence: TGTGCCAGCAGACCTACAGGGGGCCTTAACAATGAGCAGTACTTC. The chain recombines TRBV11-2 with TRBJ2-1, with 9 nucleotides matching TRBD1. The J call may be faulty, since TRBJ2-7 better matches the DNA end. CDR3 length equals 15 residues. In germline, CDR1 is SGHAT, CDR2 FQNNGV.

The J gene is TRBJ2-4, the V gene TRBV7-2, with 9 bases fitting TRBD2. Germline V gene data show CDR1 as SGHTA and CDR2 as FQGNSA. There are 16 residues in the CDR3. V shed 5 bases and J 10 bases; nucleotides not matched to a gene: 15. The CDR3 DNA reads TGTGCCAGCAGCCTTTCTGGAGGTAGCGGGAGAGGAATTCAGTACTTC. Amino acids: CASSLSGGSGRGIQYF.

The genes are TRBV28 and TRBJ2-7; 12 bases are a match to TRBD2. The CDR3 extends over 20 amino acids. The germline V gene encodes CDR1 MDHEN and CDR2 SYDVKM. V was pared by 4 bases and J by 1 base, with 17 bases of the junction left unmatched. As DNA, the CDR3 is TGTGCCAGCAGTTCGTTAACTCCGGGACTAGCGGGCTCCTATTCCTACGAGCAGTACTTC. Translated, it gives CASSSLTPGLAGSYSYEQYF. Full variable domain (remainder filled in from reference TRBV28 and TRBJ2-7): DVKVTQSSRYLVKRTGEKVFLECVQDMDHENMFWYRQDPGLGLRLIYFSYDVKMKEKGDIPEGYSVSREKKERFSLILESASTNQTSMYLCASSSLTPGLAGSYSYEQYFGPGTRLTVT.

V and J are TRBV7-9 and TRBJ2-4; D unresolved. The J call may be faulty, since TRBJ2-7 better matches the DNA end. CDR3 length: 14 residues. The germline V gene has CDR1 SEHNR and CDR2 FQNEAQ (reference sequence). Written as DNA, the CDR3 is TGTGCCAGCAGCCATCAGACGGGTTCCTACGAGCAGTACTTC. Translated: CASSHQTGSYEQYF.

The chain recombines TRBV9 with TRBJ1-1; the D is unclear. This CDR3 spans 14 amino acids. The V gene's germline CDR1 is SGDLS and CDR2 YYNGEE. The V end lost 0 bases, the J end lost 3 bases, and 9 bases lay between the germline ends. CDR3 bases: TGTGCCAGCAGCGTAGTGAGTCTCGACACTGAAGCTTTCTTT. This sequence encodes CASSVVSLDTEAFF. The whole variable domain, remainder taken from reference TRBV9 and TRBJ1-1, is DSGVTQTPKHLITATGQRVTLRCSPRSGDLSVYWYQQSLDQGLQFLIQYYNGEERAKGNILERFSAQQFPDLHSELNLSSLELGDSALYFCASSVVSLDTEAFFGQGTRLTVV.

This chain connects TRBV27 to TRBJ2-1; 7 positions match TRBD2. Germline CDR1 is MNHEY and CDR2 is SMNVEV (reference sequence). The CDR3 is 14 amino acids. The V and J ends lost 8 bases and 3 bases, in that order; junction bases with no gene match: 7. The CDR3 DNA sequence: TGTGCCAGCGGCCCACTAGCGAACTACAATGAGCAGTTCTTC. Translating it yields CASGPLANYNEQFF.

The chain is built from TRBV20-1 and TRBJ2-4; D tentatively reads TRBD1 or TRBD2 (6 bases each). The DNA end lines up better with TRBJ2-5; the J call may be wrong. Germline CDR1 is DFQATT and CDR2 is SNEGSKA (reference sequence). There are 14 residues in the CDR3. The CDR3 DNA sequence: TGCAGTTGCACTTCCGGGGGCGGCAAAGAGACCCAGTACTTC. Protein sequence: CSCTSGGGKETQYF.